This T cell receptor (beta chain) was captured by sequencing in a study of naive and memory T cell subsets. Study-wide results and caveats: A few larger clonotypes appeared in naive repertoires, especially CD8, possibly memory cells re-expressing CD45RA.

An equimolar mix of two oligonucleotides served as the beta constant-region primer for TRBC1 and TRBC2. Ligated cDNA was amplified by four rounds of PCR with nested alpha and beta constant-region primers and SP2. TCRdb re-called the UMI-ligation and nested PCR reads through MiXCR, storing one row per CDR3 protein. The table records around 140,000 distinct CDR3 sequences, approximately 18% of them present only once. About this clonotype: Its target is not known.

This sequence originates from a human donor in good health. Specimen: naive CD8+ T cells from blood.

CDR3 residues: CASSPGKDTSLGEQYF. The CDR3 DNA follows: TGTGCCAGCTCACCTGGTAAGGACACGAGTTTAGGGGAGCAGTACTTC. This rearrangement joins TRBV18 to TRBJ2-7; tentatively, D is TRBD1 (5 bases). Germline V gene lookup returns CDR1 KGHSH and CDR2 LQKENI. Trimming took off 3 bases at V and 7 bases at J, with 22 bases between the two ends. The CDR3 totals 16 residues.